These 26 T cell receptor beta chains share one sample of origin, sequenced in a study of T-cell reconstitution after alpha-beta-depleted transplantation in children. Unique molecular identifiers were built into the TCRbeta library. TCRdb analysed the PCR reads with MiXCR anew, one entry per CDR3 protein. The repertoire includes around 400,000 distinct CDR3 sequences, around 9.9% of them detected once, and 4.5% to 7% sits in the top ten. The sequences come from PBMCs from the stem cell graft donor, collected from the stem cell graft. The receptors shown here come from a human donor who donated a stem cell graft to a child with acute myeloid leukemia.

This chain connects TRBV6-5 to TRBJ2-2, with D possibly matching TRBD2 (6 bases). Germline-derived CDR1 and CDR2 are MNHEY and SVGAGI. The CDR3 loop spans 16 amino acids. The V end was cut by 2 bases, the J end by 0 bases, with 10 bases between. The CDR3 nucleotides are TGTGCCAGCAGTTACGGGGCTAGCGCGAACACCGGGGAGCTGTTTTTT. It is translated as CASSYGASANTGELFF.

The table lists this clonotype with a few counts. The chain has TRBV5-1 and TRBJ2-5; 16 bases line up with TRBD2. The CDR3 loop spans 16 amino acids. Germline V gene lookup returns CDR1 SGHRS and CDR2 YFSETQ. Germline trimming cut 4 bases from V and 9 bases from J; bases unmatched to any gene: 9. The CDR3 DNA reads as TGCGCCAGCAGCAGCTCCGGGACTAGCGGGGGGGCGGCCCAGTACTTC. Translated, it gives CASSSSGTSGGAAQYF.

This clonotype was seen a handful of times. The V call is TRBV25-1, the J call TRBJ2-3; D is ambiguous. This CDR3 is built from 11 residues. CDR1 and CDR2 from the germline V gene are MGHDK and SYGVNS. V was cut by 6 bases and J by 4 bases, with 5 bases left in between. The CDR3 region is CASSNSDTQYF. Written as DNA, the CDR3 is TGTGCCAGCAGCAACTCAGATACGCAGTATTTT.

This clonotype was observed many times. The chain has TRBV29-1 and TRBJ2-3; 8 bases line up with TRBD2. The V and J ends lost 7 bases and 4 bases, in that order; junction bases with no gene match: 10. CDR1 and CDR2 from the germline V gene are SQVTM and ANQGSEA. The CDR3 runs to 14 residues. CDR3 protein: CSGKTSGGPDTQYF. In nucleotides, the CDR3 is TGCAGCGGGAAGACGAGCGGGGGACCAGATACGCAGTATTTT.

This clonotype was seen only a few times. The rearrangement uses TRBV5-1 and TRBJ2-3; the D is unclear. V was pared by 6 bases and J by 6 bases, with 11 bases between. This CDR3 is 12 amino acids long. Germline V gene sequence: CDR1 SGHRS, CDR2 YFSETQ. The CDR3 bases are TGCGCCAGCAAGCAGAGTAGCGATACGCAGTATTTT. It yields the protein CASKQSSDTQYF.

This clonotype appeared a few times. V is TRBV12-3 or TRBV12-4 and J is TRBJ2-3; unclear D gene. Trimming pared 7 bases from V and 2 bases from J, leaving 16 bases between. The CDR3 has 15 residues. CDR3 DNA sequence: TGTGCCAGCACCCTAGGTGTTAGGGACACAGATACGCAGTATTTT. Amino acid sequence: CASTLGVRDTDTQYF.

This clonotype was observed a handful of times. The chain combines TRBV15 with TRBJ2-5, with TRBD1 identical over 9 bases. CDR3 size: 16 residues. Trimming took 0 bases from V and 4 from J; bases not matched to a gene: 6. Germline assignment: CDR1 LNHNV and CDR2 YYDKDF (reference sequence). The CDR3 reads CATSRDRAGQGETQYF. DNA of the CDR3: TGTGCCACCAGCAGAGATAGGGCGGGACAGGGAGAGACCCAGTACTTC.

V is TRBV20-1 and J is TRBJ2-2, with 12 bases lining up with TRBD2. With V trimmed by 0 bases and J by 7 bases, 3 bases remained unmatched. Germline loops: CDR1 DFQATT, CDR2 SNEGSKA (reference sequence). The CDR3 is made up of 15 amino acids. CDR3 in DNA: TGCAGTGCTAGAGATCTAGCGGGGGGGCGCGGGGAGCTGTTTTTT. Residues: CSARDLAGGRGELFF.

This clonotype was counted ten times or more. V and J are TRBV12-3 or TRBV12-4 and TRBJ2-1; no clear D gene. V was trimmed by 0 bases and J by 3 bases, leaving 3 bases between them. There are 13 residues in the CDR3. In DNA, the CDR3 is TGTGCCAGCAGTTTAGCCGACTACAATGAGCAGTTCTTC. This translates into CASSLADYNEQFF.

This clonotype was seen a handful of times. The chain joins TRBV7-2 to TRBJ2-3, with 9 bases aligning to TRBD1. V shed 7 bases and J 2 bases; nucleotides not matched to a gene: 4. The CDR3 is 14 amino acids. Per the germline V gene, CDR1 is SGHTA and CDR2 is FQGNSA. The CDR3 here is CASTRDRVTDTQYF. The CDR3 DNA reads TGTGCCAGCACCCGGGACAGGGTCACAGATACGCAGTATTTT.

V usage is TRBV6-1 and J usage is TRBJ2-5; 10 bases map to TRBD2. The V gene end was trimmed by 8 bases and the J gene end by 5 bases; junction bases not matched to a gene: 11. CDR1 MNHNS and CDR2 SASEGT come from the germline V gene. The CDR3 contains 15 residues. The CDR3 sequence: CASGSGTSAAETQYF. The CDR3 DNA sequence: TGTGCCAGCGGGTCCGGGACTAGCGCCGCCGAGACCCAGTACTTC.

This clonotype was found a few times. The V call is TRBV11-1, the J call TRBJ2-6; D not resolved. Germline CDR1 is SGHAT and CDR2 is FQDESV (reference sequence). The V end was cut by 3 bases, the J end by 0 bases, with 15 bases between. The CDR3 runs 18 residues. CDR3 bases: TGTGCCAGCAGCTTTGGGGAAGCCATCGTCTCTGGGGCCAACGTCCTGACTTTC. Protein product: CASSFGEAIVSGANVLTF.

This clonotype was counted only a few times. The CDR3 region is CASRFAENTGELFF. In nucleotides, the CDR3 is TGTGCCAGCAGATTCGCGGAGAACACCGGGGAGCTGTTTTTT. The gene calls are TRBV7-9 and TRBJ2-2; D gene uncertain. Germline V gene sequence: CDR1 SEHNR, CDR2 FQNEAQ (reference sequence). V was trimmed by 6 bases and J by 1 base, leaving 9 bases between them. This CDR3 is built from 14 residues.

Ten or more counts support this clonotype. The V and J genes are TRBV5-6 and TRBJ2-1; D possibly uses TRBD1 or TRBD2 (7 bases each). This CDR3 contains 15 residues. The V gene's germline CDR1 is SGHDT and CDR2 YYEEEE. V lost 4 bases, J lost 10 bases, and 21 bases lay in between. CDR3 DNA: TGTGCCAGCAGCCCCCGGGGAGGGGGCTTTCAAGAGCAGTTCTTC. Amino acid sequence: CASSPRGGGFQEQFF.

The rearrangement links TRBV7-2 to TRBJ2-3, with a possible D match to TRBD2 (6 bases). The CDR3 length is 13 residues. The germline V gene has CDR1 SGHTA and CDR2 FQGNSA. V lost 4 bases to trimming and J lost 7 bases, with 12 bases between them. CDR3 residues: CASSSGTYNTQYF. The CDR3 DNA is TGTGCCAGCAGCTCGGGGACTTACAATACGCAGTATTTT.

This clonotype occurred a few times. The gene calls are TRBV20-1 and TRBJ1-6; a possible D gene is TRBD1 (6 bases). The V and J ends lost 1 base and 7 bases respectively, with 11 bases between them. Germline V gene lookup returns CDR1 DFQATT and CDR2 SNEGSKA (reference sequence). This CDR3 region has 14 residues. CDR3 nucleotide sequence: TGCAGTGCTAGAGTAGGACAGAGCAATTCACCCCTCCACTTT. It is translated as CSARVGQSNSPLHF.

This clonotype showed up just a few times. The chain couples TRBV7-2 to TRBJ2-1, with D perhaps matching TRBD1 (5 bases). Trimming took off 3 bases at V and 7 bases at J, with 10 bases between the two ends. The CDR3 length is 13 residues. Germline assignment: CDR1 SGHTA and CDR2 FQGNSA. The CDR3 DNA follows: TGTGCCAGCAGCTTCTCCAGGGTAAATGAGCAGTTCTTC. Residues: CASSFSRVNEQFF.

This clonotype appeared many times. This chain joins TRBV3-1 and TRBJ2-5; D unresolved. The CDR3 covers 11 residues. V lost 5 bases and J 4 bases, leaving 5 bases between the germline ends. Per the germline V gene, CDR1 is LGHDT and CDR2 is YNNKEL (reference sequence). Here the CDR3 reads CASSSSETQYF. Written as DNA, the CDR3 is TGTGCCAGCAGCTCCTCAGAGACCCAGTACTTC.

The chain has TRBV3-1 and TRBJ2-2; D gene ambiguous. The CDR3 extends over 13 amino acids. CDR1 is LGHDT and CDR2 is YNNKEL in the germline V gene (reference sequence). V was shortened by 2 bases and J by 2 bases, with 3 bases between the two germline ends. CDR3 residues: CASSQPNTGELFF. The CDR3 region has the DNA TGTGCCAGCAGCCAACCTAACACCGGGGAGCTGTTTTTT.

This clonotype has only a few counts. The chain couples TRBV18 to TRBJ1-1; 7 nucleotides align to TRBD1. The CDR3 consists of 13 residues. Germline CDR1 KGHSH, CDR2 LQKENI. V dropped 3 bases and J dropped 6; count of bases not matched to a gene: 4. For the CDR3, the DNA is TGTGCCAGCTCACCGGGACAGTCCGCTGAAGCTTTCTTT. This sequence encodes CASSPGQSAEAFF.

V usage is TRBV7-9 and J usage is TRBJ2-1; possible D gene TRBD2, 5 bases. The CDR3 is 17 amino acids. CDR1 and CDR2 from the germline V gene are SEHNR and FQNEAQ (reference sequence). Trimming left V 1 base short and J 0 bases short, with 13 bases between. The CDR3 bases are TGTGCCAGCAGCTTAGTTGGGAGTCGGAGCTCCTACAATGAGCAGTTCTTC. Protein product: CASSLVGSRSSYNEQFF.

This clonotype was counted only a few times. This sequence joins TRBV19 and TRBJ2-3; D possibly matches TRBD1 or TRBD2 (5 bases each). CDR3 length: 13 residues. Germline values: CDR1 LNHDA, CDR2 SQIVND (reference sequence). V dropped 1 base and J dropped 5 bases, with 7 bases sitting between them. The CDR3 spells CASSIGGGDTQYF. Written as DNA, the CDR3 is TGTGCCAGTAGTATAGGTGGGGGAGATACGCAGTATTTT.

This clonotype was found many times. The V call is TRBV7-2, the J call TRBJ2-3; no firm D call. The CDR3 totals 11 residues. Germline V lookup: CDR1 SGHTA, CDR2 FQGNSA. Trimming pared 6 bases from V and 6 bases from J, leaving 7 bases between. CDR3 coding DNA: TGTGCCAGCAGTTGGGCGGATACGCAGTATTTT. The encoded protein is CASSWADTQYF.

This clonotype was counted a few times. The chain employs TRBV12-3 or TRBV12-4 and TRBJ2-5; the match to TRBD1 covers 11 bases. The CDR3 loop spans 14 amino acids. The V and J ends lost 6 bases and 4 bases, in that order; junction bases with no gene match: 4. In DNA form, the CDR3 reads TGTGCCAGCAGCATGGACAGGGGGCGAGAGACCCAGTACTTC. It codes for CASSMDRGRETQYF.

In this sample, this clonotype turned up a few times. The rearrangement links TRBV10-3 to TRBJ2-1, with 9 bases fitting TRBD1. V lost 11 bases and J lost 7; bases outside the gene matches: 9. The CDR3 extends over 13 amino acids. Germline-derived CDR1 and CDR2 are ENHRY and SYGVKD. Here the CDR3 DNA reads TGTGCCGCCGGGACAGGGAGTAGGAATGAGCAGTTCTTC. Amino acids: CAAGTGSRNEQFF.

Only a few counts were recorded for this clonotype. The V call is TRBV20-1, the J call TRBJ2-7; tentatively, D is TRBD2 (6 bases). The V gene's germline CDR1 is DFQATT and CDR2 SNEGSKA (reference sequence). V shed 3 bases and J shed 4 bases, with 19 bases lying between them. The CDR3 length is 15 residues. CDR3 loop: CSARTAEWGVYEQYF. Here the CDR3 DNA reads TGCAGTGCTAGGACAGCTGAGTGGGGGGTATACGAGCAGTACTTC.